This T cell receptor beta chain was profiled in a study of blood T cells in healthy people across ages. Germline CDR1 reads MNHNS; CDR2 reads SASEGT. Trimming left V 4 bases short and J 4 bases short, with 10 bases between. The CDR3 loop spans 13 amino acids. A J-beta primer mix and a sample-barcoded 5' primer were used in a second PCR of about 6 to 12 cycles. Each cDNA molecule, via a template-switch adaptor with 12 random nucleotides, was tagged. TCRdb reprocessed the 5' RACE reads with MiXCR, giving one entry per CDR3 protein. The sample lists 650,000 to 950,000 distinct CDR3 sequences; about 42% were seen once. This clonotype was detected many times.

Sequences were obtained from blood. This clonotype originated in a man aged 55 to 70 in good health. This rearrangement joins TRBV6-1 to TRBJ1-1; D possibly corresponds to TRBD1 (5 bases). CDR3 DNA sequence: TGTGCCAGCAGTGTGGAGGGGCCCACTGAAGCTTTCTTT. Residues: CASSVEGPTEAFF.